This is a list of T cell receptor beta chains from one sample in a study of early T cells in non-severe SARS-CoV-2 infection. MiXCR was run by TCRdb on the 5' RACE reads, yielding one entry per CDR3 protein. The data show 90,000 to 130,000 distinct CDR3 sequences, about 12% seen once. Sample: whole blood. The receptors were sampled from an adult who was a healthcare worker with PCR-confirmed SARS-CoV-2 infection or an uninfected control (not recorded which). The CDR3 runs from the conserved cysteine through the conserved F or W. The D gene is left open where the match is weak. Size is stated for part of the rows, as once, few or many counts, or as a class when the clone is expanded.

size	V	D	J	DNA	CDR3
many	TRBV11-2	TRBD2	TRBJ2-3	TGTGCCAGCAGCACCCCGATTCCCCCGGCGGGGGGGCCACCAGATACGCAGTATTTT	CASSTPIPPAGGPPDTQYF
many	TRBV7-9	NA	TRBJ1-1	TGTGCCAGCAGCTTAGCAGGGCCCTCTAACACTGAAGCTTTCTTT	CASSLAGPSNTEAFF
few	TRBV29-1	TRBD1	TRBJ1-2	TGCAGCGTGGGACAGGGGGCCTATGGCTACACCTTC	CSVGQGAYGYTF
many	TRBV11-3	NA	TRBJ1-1	TGTGCCAGCAGCGCGGAGGCAGGGCGCACTGAAGCTTTCTTT	CASSAEAGRTEAFF
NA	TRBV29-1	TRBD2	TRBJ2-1	TGCAGCGCCATGGGACTAGCGGATTACAATGAGCAGTTCTTC	CSAMGLADYNEQFF
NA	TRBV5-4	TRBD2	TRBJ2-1	TGTGCCAGCAGCTTGGAAGGAGCGGGAACTTACAATGAGCAGTTCTTC	CASSLEGAGTYNEQFF
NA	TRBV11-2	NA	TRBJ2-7	TGTGCCAGCAGCGACCGGGTTTCCTACGAGCAGTACTTC	CASSDRVSYEQYF
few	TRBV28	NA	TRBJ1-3	TGTGCCAGCACCGAACAAGCGGCCATATATTTT	CASTEQAAIYF
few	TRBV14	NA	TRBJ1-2	TGTGCCAGCAGCCATTCGCCCATAACGACCTATGGCTACACCTTC	CASSHSPITTYGYTF
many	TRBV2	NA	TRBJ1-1	TGTGCCAGCTTCAGAAACATGAACACTGAAGCTTTCTTT	CASFRNMNTEAFF
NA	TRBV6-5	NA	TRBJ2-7	TGTGCCAGCAGTCTGGGACTGGCTGGGGACGAGCAGTACTTC	CASSLGLAGDEQYF
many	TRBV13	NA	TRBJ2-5	TGTGCCAGCAGCTGGGGTTTTAAGGGGAGGCAAGAGACCCAGTACTTC	CASSWGFKGRQETQYF
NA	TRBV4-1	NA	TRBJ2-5	TGCGCCAGCAGCCAAGAGTGGGGGGATCGAGAGACCCAGTACTTC	CASSQEWGDRETQYF
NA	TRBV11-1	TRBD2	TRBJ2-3	TGTGCCAGCAGCTCCGGGACTAGCGGGGGGGCTGATACGCAGTATTTT	CASSSGTSGGADTQYF
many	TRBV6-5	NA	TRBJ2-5	TGTGCCTGGCGGGGAATGACCCACATGAGCCAAGAGACCCAGTACTTC	CAWRGMTHMSQETQYF
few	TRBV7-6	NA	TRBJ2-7	TGTGCCAGCAGCTCCGGGGTCGAGCAGTACTTC	CASSSGVEQYF
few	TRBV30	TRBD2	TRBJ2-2	TGTGCCTGGAGTAGCTTAGGACTAGCGGCCGGGGAGCTGTTTTTT	CAWSSLGLAAGELFF
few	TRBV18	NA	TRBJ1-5	TGTGCCAGCTCACCACGGACCAGCGCGATTGGGGGCAATCAGCCCCAGCATTTT	CASSPRTSAIGGNQPQHF
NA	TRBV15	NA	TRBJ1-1	TGTGCCACCACCAACGACAGGATGAGCACTGAAGCTTTCTTT	CATTNDRMSTEAFF
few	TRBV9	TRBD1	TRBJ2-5	TGTGCCAGCAGCGTTTCCACCAGGGGGCAGAGGGGAGAGACCCAGTACTTC	CASSVSTRGQRGETQYF
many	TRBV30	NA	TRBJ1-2	TGTGCCTGGAGTGTACTTCAGGGCTACACCTTC	CAWSVLQGYTF
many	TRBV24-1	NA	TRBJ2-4	TGTGCCACCAGATTAAACATTCAGTACTTC	CATRLNIQYF
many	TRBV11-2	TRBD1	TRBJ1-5	TGTGCCAGCAGCCGTGGGACAGGGTTTAGCAATCAGCCCCAGCATTTT	CASSRGTGFSNQPQHF
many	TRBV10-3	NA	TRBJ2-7	TGTGCCATCAGTGACTTCTACGAGCAGTACTTC	CAISDFYEQYF
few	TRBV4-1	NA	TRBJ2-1	TGCGCCAGCAGCCCAAGGATCGACAATGAGCAGTTCTTC	CASSPRIDNEQFF
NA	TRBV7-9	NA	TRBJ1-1	TGTGCCAGCAGCTTAGTTGAAGCTTTCTTT	CASSLVEAFF
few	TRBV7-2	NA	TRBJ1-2	TGTGCCAGCAGCATAGGGGAAGGGATCCATCCCTATGGCTACACCTTC	CASSIGEGIHPYGYTF
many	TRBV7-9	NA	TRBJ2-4	TGTGCCAGCAGCTTAGGGCGGTCCGCCTTAGCCAAAAACATTCAGTACTTC	CASSLGRSALAKNIQYF
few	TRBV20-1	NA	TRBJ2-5	TGCAGTGCTAGAGACCGAGGACAGACACAAGAGACCCAGTACTTC	CSARDRGQTQETQYF
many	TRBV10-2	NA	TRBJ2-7	TGCGCCAGCAGAGGCCGTTACGCGCTACAGGTACACGAGCAGTACTTC	CASRGRYALQVHEQYF
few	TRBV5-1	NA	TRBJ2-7	TGCGCCAGCAGCTTGGGGAACGGGTTTCAGTACTTC	CASSLGNGFQYF
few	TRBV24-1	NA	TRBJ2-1	TGTGCCACCAGTGACCCCGGCGGGCGCTCCTACAATGAGCAGTTCTTC	CATSDPGGRSYNEQFF
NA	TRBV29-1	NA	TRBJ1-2	TGCAGCGTTAATAACTATGGCTACACCTTC	CSVNNYGYTF
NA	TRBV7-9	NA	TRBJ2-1	TGTGCCAGCAGCTTAGATGACATCTACAATGAGCAGTTCTTC	CASSLDDIYNEQFF
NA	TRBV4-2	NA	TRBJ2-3	TGTGCCAGCAGCCAAGATGGGGGCACAGATACGCAGTATTTT	CASSQDGGTDTQYF
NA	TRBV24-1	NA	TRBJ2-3	TGTGCCACCAGTGATTCTAGGCCCGGGGGCACAGATACGCAGTATTTT	CATSDSRPGGTDTQYF
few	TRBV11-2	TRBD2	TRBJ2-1	TGTGCCAGCAGCTTAAGGGGAGGGGATGAGCAGTTCTTC	CASSLRGGDEQFF
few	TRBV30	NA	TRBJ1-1	TGTGCCTGGACCGGGACTGTAGGCACTGAAGCTTTCTTT	CAWTGTVGTEAFF
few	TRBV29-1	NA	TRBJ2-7	TGCAGCGTTGAAGTAGACTACGAGCAGTACTTC	CSVEVDYEQYF
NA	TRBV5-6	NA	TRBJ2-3	TGTGCCAGCAGAAGGGACCGCACAGATACGCAGTATTTT	CASRRDRTDTQYF
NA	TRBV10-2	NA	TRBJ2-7	TGCGCCAGCAGTCTAGGGAGTCGGTACGAGCAGTACTTC	CASSLGSRYEQYF
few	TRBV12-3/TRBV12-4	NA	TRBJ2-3	TGTGCCAGCAGTTATAGCGGCAACACAGATACGCAGTATTTT	CASSYSGNTDTQYF
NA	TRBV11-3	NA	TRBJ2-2	TGTGCCAGCAGACCCAGGGGGGGGCATACGAACACCGGGGAGCTGTTTTTT	CASRPRGGHTNTGELFF
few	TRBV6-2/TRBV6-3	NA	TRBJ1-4	TGTGCCAGCAGTTTTACCCGGGAAAAACTGTTTTTT	CASSFTREKLFF
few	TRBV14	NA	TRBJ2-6	TGTGCCAGCAGCCAGGAGGGGTCAGGGGCCAACGTCCTGACTTTC	CASSQEGSGANVLTF
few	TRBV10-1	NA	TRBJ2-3	TGCGCCAGCAGTGAGTCACGGGGCTCTAGCACAGATACGCAGTATTTT	CASSESRGSSTDTQYF
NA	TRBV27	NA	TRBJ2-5	TGTGCCAGCAGTTGGGGGACTTTTGAGACCCAGTACTTC	CASSWGTFETQYF
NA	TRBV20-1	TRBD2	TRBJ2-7	TGCAGTGCTAGACTAGCGGGAACCTACGAGCAGTACTTC	CSARLAGTYEQYF
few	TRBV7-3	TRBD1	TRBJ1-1	TGTGCCAGCAGCTGGGACAGGGCCACTGAAGCTTTCTTT	CASSWDRATEAFF
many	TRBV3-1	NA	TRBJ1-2	TGTGCCAGCAGCCAAGTCGGCAGGGGCTATGGCTACACCTTC	CASSQVGRGYGYTF
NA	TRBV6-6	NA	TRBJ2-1	TGTGCCAGCAGTCGGAATGAGCAGTTCTTC	CASSRNEQFF
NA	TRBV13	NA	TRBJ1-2	TGTGCCAGCAGCTTAGCTCGGACAGCCCGCTATGGCTACACCTTC	CASSLARTARYGYTF